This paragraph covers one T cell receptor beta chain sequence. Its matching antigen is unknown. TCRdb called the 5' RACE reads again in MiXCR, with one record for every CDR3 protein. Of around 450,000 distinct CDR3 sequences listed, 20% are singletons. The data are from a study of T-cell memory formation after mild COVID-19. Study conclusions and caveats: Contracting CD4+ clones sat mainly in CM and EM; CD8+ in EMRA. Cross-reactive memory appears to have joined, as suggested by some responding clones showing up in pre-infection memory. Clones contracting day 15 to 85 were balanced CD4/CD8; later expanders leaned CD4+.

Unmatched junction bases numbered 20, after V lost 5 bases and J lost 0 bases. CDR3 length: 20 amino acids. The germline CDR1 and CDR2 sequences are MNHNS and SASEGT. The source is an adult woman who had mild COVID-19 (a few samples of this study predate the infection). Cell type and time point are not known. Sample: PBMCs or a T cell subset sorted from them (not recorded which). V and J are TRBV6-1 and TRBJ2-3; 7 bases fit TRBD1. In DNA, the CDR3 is TGTGCCAGCAGTTCCTGGAGAGTGGGGCAGGGGGTAGAAAGCACAGATACGCAGTATTTT. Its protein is CASSSWRVGQGVESTDTQYF.